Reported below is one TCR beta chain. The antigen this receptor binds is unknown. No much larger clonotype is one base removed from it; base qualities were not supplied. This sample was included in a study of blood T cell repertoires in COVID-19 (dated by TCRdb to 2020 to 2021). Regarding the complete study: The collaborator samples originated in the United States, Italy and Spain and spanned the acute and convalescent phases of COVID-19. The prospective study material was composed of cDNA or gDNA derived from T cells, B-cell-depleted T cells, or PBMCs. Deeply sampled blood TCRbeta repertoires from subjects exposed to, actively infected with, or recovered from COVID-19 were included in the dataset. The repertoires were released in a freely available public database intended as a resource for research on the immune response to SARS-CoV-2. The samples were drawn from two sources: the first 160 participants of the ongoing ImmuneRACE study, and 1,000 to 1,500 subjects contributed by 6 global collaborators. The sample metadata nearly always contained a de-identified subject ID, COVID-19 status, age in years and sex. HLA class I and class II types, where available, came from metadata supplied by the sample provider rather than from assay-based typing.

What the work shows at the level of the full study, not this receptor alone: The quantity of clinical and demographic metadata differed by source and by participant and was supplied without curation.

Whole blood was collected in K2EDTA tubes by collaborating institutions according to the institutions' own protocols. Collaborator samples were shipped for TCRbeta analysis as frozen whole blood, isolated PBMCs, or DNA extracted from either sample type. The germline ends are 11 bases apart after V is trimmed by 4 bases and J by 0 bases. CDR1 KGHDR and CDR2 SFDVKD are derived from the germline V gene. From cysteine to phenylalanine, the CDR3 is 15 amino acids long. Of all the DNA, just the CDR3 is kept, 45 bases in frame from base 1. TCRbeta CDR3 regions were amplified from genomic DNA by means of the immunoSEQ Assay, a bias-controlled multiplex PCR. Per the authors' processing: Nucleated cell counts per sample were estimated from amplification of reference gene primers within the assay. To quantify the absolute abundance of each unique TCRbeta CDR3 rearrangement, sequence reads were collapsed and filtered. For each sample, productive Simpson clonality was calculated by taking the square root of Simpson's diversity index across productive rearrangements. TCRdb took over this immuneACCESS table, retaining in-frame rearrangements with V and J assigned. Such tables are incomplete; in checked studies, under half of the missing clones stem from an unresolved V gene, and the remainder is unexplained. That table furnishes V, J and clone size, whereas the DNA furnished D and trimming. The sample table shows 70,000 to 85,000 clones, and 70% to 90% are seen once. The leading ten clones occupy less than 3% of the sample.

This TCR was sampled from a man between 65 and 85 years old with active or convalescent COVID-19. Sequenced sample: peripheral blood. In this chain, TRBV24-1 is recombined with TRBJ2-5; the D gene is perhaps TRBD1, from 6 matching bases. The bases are TGTGCCACCAGTGACCCCGACAGGTACCAAGAGACCCAGTACTTC. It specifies CATSDPDRYQETQYF.